The 3 T cell receptor beta chains below come from one sample, sequenced in a study of T cell repertoires in cytomegalovirus infection. Via MiXCR, TCRdb re-called the reads, giving one row per CDR3 protein. The profile shows approximately 250,000 distinct CDR3 sequences, approximately 7% of them singletons. Sequenced input: PBMCs. The source of these receptors is a human donor in good health (CMV status not recorded). Some clones in this sample may be carry-over from other donors' samples.

This clonotype was counted ten times or more. The rearrangement joins TRBV7-8 to TRBJ2-1; D is perhaps TRBD2 (7 bases). Trimming removed 1 base from V and 8 bases from J, with 12 bases in between. In germline, CDR1 is SGHVS, CDR2 FQNEAQ. The CDR3 sequence is 14 residues long. Written as DNA, the CDR3 is TGTGCCAGCAGCTTAGAAGGGGGAGGGGATGAGCAGTTCTTC. Translation: CASSLEGGGDEQFF.

This clonotype showed up many times. The chain is built from TRBV6-6 and TRBJ2-7; no clear D gene. V dropped 5 bases and J dropped 6 bases, with 11 bases sitting between them. The CDR3 sequence is 12 residues long. Per germline, CDR1 MNHNY and CDR2 SVGAGI (reference sequence). CDR3 loop: CASSPTVGEQYF. Here the CDR3 DNA reads TGTGCCAGCAGTCCTACAGTCGGCGAGCAGTACTTC.

This clonotype was counted ten times or more. The chain employs TRBV29-1 and TRBJ2-1; D perhaps matches TRBD2 (6 bases). CDR3 length: 13 amino acids. The V and J ends lost 2 bases and 8 bases respectively, with 13 bases between them. Per germline, CDR1 SQVTM and CDR2 ANQGSEA. The CDR3 here is CSVELGRRDEQFF. DNA for the CDR3: TGCAGCGTTGAATTGGGCAGGAGGGATGAGCAGTTCTTC.